This T cell receptor (beta chain) was recorded in a study of response to subunit inactivated influenza vaccine. The J segment lost 1 base and the V segment lost 6 bases, leaving 13 bases of the junction unmatched. From germline, CDR1 is MNHEY and CDR2 SVGEGT. The CDR3 sequence is 19 residues long. TCRdb ran MiXCR on the RT-PCR reads and lists one entry per CDR3 protein. This table has roughly 570,000 distinct CDR3 sequences, about 14% appearing once. This clonotype was detected many times. The chain carries TRBV6-2 or TRBV6-3 and TRBJ2-5; the match to TRBD2 covers 14 bases. The sequence derives from a man aged 50 to 60 who received an inactivated influenza vaccine. Sample: PBMCs from blood, taken 11 to 12 days after vaccination. Written as DNA, the CDR3 is TGTGCCAGCAGACCTGGACTAGCGGGGGGACCAATCCCCCAAGAGACCCAGTACTTC. This translates into CASRPGLAGGPIPQETQYF.